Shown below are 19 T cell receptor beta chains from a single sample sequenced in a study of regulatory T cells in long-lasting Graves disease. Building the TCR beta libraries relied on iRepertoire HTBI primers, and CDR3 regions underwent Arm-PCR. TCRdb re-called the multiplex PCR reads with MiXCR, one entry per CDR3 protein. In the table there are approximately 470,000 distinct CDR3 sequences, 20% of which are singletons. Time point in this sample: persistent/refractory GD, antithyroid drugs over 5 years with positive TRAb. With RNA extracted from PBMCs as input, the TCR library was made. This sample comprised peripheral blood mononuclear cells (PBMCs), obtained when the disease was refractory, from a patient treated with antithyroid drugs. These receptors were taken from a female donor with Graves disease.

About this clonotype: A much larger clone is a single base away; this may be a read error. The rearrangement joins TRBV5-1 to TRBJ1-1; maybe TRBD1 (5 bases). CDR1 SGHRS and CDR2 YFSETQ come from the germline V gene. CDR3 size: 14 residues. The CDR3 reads CASAQQGLNTGAFF. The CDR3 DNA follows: TGCGCCAGCGCCCAGCAGGGTCTGAACACTGGAGCTTTCTTT.

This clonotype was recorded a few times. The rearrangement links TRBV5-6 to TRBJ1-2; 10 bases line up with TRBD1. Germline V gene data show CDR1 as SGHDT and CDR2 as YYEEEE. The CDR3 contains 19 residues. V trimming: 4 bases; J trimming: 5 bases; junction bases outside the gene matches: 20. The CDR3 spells CASSPIFGTGELVRYGYTF. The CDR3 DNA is TGTGCCAGCAGCCCTATTTTTGGGACAGGGGAGCTGGTGAGGTATGGCTACACCTTC.

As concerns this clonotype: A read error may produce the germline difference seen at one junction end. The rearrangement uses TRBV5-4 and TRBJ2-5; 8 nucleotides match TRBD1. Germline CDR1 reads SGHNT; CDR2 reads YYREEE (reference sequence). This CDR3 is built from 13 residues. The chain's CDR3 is CASKGGQEETQCF. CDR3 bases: TGTGCCAGCAAGGGGGGACAGGAAGAGACCCAGTGCTTC.

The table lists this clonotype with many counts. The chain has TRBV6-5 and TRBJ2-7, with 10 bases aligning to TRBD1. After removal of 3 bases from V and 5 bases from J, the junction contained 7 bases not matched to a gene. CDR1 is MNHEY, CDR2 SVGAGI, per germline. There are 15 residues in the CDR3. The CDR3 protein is CASSYRRDRGHEQYF. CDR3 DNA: TGTGCCAGCAGTTATCGGCGGGACAGGGGCCACGAGCAGTACTTC.

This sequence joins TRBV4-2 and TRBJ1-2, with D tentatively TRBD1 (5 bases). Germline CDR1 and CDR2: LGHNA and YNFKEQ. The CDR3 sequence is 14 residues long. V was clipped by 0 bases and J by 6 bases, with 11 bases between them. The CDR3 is CASSQDRVSDGYTF. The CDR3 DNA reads TGTGCCAGCAGCCAAGACAGGGTTAGCGATGGCTACACCTTC.

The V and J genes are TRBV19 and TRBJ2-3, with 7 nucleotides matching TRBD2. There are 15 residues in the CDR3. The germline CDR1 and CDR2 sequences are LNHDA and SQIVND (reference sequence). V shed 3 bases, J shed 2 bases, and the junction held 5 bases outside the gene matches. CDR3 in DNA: TGTGCCAGTAGTATGGGCGGGAGTCCCACAGATACGCAGTATTTT. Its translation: CASSMGGSPTDTQYF.

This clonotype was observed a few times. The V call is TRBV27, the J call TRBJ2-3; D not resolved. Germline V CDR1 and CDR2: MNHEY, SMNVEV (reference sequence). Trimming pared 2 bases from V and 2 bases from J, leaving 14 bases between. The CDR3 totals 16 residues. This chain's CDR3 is CASSLDLFGPTDTQYF. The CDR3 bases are TGTGCCAGCAGTTTAGACCTGTTCGGTCCCACAGATACGCAGTATTTT.

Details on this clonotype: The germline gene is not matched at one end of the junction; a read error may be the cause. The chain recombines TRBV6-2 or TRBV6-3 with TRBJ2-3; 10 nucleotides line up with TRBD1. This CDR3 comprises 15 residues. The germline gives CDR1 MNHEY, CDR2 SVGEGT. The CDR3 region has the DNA TGTGCCAGCAGTGAAGCGACAGGGGGCACAGATACGCACTATTTT. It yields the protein CASSEATGGTDTHYF.

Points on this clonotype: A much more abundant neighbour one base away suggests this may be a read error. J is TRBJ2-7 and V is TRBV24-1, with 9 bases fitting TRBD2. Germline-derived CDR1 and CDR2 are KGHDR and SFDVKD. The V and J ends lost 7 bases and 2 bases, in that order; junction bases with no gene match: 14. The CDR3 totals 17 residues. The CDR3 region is CATSGRSTSGGPYEQYF. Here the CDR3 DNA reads TGTGCCACCAGCGGGCGATCGACTAGCGGAGGCCCCTACGAGCAGTACTTC.

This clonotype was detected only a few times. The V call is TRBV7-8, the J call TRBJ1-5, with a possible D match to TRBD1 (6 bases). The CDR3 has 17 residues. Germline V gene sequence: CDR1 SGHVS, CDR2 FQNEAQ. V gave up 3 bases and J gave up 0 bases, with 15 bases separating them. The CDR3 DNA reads TGTGCCAGCAGCTTCCTGATCTGGACAGATAGCAATCAGCCCCAGCATTTT. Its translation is CASSFLIWTDSNQPQHF.

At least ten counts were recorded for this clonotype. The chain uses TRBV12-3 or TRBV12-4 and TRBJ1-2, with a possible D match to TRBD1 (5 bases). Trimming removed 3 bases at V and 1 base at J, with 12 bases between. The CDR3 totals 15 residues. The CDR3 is CASSLAGAGNYGYTF. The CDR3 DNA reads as TGTGCCAGCAGTTTGGCCGGGGCGGGTAACTATGGCTACACCTTC.

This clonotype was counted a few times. In nucleotides, the CDR3 is TGTGCCAGCCGAAATGACAGGGGGCCCGGCTACACCTTC. Its protein product is CASRNDRGPGYTF. This chain joins TRBV3-1 and TRBJ1-2; the match to TRBD1 covers 10 bases. V was clipped by 8 bases and J by 8 bases; unmatched bases: 8. The CDR3 runs to 13 residues. Germline V lookup: CDR1 LGHDT, CDR2 YNNKEL (reference sequence).

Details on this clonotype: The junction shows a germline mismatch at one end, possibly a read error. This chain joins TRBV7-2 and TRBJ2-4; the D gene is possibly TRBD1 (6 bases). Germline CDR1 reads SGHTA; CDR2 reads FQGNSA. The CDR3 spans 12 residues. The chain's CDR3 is CASSSTGNIQCF. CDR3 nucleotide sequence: TGTGCCAGCAGCTCAACAGGGAACATTCAGTGCTTC.

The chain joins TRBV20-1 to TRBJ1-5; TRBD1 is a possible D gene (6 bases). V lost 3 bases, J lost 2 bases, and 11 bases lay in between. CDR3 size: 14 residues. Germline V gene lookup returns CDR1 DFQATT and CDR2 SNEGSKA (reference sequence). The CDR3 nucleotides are TGCAGTGCTAGTCGGGGGCCCCGCAATCAGCCCCAGCATTTT. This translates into CSASRGPRNQPQHF.

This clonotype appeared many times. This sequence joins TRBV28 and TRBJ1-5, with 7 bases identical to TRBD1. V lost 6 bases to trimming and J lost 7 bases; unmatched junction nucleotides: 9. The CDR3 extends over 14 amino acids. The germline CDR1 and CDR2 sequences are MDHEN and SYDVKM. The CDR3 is CASSLQGSWQPQHF. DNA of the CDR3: TGTGCCAGCAGCCTACAGGGGTCGTGGCAGCCCCAGCATTTT.

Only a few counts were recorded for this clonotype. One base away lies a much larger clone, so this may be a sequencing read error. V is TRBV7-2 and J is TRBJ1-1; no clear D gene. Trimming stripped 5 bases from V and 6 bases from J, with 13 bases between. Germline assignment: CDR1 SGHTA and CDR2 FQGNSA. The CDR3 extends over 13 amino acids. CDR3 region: CASSLEHNAEAFF. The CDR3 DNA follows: TGTGCCAGCAGCCTAGAACACAACGCTGAAGCTTTCTTT.

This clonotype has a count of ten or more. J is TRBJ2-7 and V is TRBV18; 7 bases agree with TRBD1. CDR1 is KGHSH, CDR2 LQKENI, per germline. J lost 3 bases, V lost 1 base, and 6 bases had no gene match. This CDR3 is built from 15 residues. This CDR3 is CASSPQGAAGYEQYF. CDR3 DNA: TGTGCCAGCTCACCACAGGGGGCTGCGGGCTACGAGCAGTACTTC.

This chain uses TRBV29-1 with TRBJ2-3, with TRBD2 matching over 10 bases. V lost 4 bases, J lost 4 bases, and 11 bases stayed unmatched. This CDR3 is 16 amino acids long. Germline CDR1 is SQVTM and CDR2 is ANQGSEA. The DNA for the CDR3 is TGCAGCGTTGCGGGTAGGTCTAGCGGGAGTCCAGATACGCAGTATTTT. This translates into CSVAGRSSGSPDTQYF.

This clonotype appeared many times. CDR3 coding DNA: TGTGCCTTTTCCCCGGGACGCAAGAACACTGAAGCTTTCTTT. Amino acids: CAFSPGRKNTEAFF. The J gene is TRBJ1-1, the V gene TRBV30, with a tentative D call TRBD1 (5 bases). CDR1 is GTSNPN, CDR2 SVGIG, per germline (reference sequence). The CDR3 length is 14 residues. V was pared by 7 bases and J by 1 base, with 16 bases between.